These T cell receptor beta chains were read from a single sample in a study of blood T cell repertoires in COVID-19. Sequencing used immunoSEQ multiplex PCR; TCRdb keeps in-frame clones, though not all of them. The data contain roughly 180,000 clones, 70% to 85% of them singletons. Sequenced input: peripheral blood. Receptor source: a human donor in a cohort sampled during active COVID-19. Each CDR3 is given with its conserved first and last residue. A D gene is named only where the DNA matches it firmly. Clone size appears in some rows only: once, few, many, or a class for an expanded clone.

v_call	clone_size	d_call	j_call	cdr3_nt	cdr3_aa
TRBV11-2	NA	TRBD2	TRBJ2-1	TGTGCCAGCAGCCCCAGGAGCGGGGGACACTACAATGAGCAGTTCTTC	CASSPRSGGHYNEQFF
TRBV10-2	NA	NA	TRBJ1-1	TGCGCCAGCAGTGAGTCGCTGTACGGGGCTTTCTTT	CASSESLYGAFF
TRBV4-2	NA	NA	TRBJ1-2	TGTGCCAGCAGCCCAGAGGACAGTGGGCGGTTTAGGGGAACTATATATGGCTACACCTTC	CASSPEDSGRFRGTIYGYTF
TRBV7-9	NA	NA	TRBJ1-5	TGTGCCAGCAGCTCCGGGGATCAGCCCCAGCATTTT	CASSSGDQPQHF
TRBV7-6	NA	TRBD1	TRBJ2-7	TGTGCCAGCAGCTTAACAGGGGGCGTCTTCTACGAGCAGTACTTC	CASSLTGGVFYEQYF
TRBV30	few	NA	TRBJ1-2	TGTGCCTGGAGTGTACGGGGGGGAGGCTACACCTTC	CAWSVRGGGYTF
TRBV2	NA	NA	TRBJ1-1	TGTGCTAGAACGTACACTGAAGCTTTCTTT	CARTYTEAFF
TRBV30	NA	TRBD2	TRBJ2-5	TGTGCCGTAGGACATCGCCTAGCGGGGGGCTCCTGGAAAGAGACCCAGTACTTC	CAVGHRLAGGSWKETQYF
TRBV5-1	NA	TRBD1	TRBJ2-7	TGCGCCACCTCGACAGGGGCCTCCTACGAGCAGTACTTC	CATSTGASYEQYF
TRBV3-1/TRBV3-2	NA	TRBD2	TRBJ2-3	TGTGCCAGCAGCCAGGTACTAGCGGGGGAGGATACGCAGTATTTT	CASSQVLAGEDTQYF
TRBV5-1	NA	NA	TRBJ2-7	TGCGCCAGCAGCTTGGAAGTCCGTACTCCTCCCCACGAGCAGTACTTC	CASSLEVRTPPHEQYF
TRBV2	NA	NA	TRBJ1-2	TGTGCCAGCAGCCGCGCTCCTAACTATGGCTACACCTTC	CASSRAPNYGYTF
TRBV30	NA	TRBD1	TRBJ1-5	TGTGCCTGGAAAGCGACAGGGCTTAATCAGCCCCAGCATTTT	CAWKATGLNQPQHF
TRBV5-6	NA	NA	TRBJ2-5	TGTGCCAGCAGCTTGCCGGGGGAGACCCAGTACTTC	CASSLPGETQYF
TRBV27	NA	NA	TRBJ1-2	TGTGCCAGCAGTTTAGGTCCAGGCTTGAACTATGGCTACACCTTC	CASSLGPGLNYGYTF
TRBV4-1	NA	NA	TRBJ2-7	TGCGCCAGCAGCCAAGGAAGGGGGACGGGGACCTACGAGCAGTACTTC	CASSQGRGTGTYEQYF
TRBV6-1	NA	TRBD2	TRBJ2-1	TGTGCCAGCAGTGAGGTACGGGGGGGACACTACAATGAGCAGTTCTTC	CASSEVRGGHYNEQFF
TRBV3-1/TRBV3-2	NA	NA	TRBJ1-2	TGTGCCAGCAGCCTTACAGCTACCGAGGGATATGGCTACACCTTC	CASSLTATEGYGYTF
TRBV6-2/TRBV6-3	NA	NA	TRBJ2-7	TGTGCCAGCAGTTATGATGGGTGGACAGCTCTATCCGGATACGAGCAGTACTTC	CASSYDGWTALSGYEQYF
TRBV5-1	NA	NA	TRBJ1-1	TGCGCCAGCAGCACCTATGACAGTAGGAACACTGAAGCTTTCTTT	CASSTYDSRNTEAFF
TRBV23-1	once	NA	TRBJ2-7	TGCGCCAGCAGTCTCCCGGTGGTAGCGGCCAACTACGAGCAGTACTTC	CASSLPVVAANYEQYF
TRBV5-1	NA	NA	TRBJ2-7	TGCGCCAGCAGCCCGGGGGACGGAACCTACGAGCAGTACTTC	CASSPGDGTYEQYF
TRBV2	NA	TRBD1	TRBJ1-1	TGTGCCAGCAGTTCGACAGGGCCGAACACTGAAGCTTTCTTT	CASSSTGPNTEAFF
TRBV5-4	NA	TRBD1	TRBJ1-6	TGTGCCAGCAGCTATACGGGACAGGGGAATTCACCCCTCCACTTT	CASSYTGQGNSPLHF
TRBV2	few	NA	TRBJ1-2	TGTGCCAGACGACAGACCTCATCATTCTATGGCTACACCTTC	CARRQTSSFYGYTF
TRBV6-5	NA	TRBD2	TRBJ2-3	TGTGCCAGCAGTTTGTTAGCGGGGGGGAACACAGATACGCAGTATTTT	CASSLLAGGNTDTQYF
TRBV6-5	NA	NA	TRBJ1-2	TGTGCCAGCAGACAGGGTCTGGACTATGGCTACACCTTC	CASRQGLDYGYTF
TRBV7-9	NA	NA	TRBJ1-6	TGTGCCAGCAGCTACCGAGTTAATTCACCCCTCCACTTT	CASSYRVNSPLHF
TRBV19	NA	TRBD1	TRBJ1-1	TGTGCCAGTAGCCGACAGGGGATCAACACTGAAGCTTTCTTT	CASSRQGINTEAFF
TRBV7-3	few	NA	TRBJ2-7	TGTGCCAGCAGCTTAAGCGGCCGCGACGAGCAGTACTTC	CASSLSGRDEQYF
TRBV5-1	once	TRBD2	TRBJ2-2	TGCGCCAGCAGCTTGGTTGTAGCGGGGACCGGGGAGCTGTTTTTT	CASSLVVAGTGELFF
TRBV2	once	NA	TRBJ1-1	TGTGCCAGCTCAGGGATCGGCACTGAAGCTTTCTTT	CASSGIGTEAFF
TRBV29-1	NA	TRBD1	TRBJ2-7	TGCAGCACAACCCGGACAGGGGACTACGAGCAGTACTTC	CSTTRTGDYEQYF
TRBV19	once	NA	TRBJ2-5	TGTGCCAGTAGTAGCGATGTTGGAGGAAGAGAAGAGACCCAGTACTTC	CASSSDVGGREETQYF
TRBV6-5	NA	NA	TRBJ2-1	TGTGCCAGCAGTCCTAACAATCCGGAGAGAGAGTTCTTC	CASSPNNPEREFF
TRBV10-3	NA	NA	TRBJ2-2	TGTGCCATCAGAGTACAGGGCACCGGGGAGCTGTTTTTT	CAIRVQGTGELFF
TRBV7-2	NA	TRBD2	TRBJ2-7	TGTGCCAGCAGGGAAAACAGCGGGGGGGCCTACGAGCAGTACTTC	CASRENSGGAYEQYF
TRBV29-1	NA	TRBD1	TRBJ1-1	TGCAGCGCTACGGACAGGCAAGGGACTGAAGCTTTCTTT	CSATDRQGTEAFF
TRBV29-1	NA	TRBD1	TRBJ2-7	TGCAGCGTTCGGACAGGGAGTAAGGTAACGACCTACGAGCAGTACTTC	CSVRTGSKVTTYEQYF
TRBV27	NA	NA	TRBJ1-5	TGTGCCAGCAGTTTAAAGGGGCGTCGGCAGCCCCAGCATTTT	CASSLKGRRQPQHF
TRBV7-9	once	TRBD1	TRBJ2-7	TGTGCCAGCAGCTTAGATCCGGACAGGGGACACGAGCAGTACTTC	CASSLDPDRGHEQYF
TRBV9	NA	TRBD2	TRBJ2-7	TGTGCCAGCAGCGTAGAGGCCGAGACTAGCGGAACTGGAGAGCAGTACTTC	CASSVEAETSGTGEQYF
TRBV4-1	once	NA	TRBJ2-5	TGCGCCAGCAGCCAAACCCGGCAAGAGACCCAGTACTTC	CASSQTRQETQYF
TRBV7-9	once	TRBD1	TRBJ2-2	TGTGCCAGCAGCGCCCCCCGGGACAGGGCTGTAAGAACCGGGGAGCTGTTTTTT	CASSAPRDRAVRTGELFF
TRBV3-1/TRBV3-2	NA	NA	TRBJ2-1	TGTGCCAGCAGCCAAGGCAGGGGCCCCTACAATGAGCAGTTCTTC	CASSQGRGPYNEQFF
TRBV4-1	NA	NA	TRBJ1-1	TGCGCCAGCAGCCCCCATCATTATGGGTCCGTCCGAATGGAGATGAACACTGAAGCTTTCTTT	CASSPHHYGSVRMEMNTEAFF
TRBV3-1/TRBV3-2	few	NA	TRBJ1-2	TGTGCCAGCAGCCAAGATGCACAGGAGGGCTCCTATGGCTACACCTTC	CASSQDAQEGSYGYTF
TRBV29-1	NA	TRBD2	TRBJ2-1	TGCAGCGTTGATAACCGGGTACTAGCGGGGTTCAATGAGCAGTTCTTC	CSVDNRVLAGFNEQFF
TRBV24-1	once	TRBD1	TRBJ2-1	TGTGCCACTGGAACCGGGACAGGCTACAATGAGCAGTTCTTC	CATGTGTGYNEQFF
TRBV2	NA	NA	TRBJ2-7	TGTGCCAGCAGTGGGGTGACTAGGATGGCCGAATTCTACGAGCAGTACTTC	CASSGVTRMAEFYEQYF
TRBV4-2	NA	NA	TRBJ2-5	TGTGCCAGCAGCCAAGACCCGGGGAACCAAGAGACCCAGTACTTC	CASSQDPGNQETQYF
TRBV4-2	few	NA	TRBJ2-5	TGTGCCAGCAGCCAAGATTGGGCAGGCCAAGAGACCCAGTACTTC	CASSQDWAGQETQYF